This T cell receptor (beta chain) originates from a study of OX40 agonist ivuxolimab in advanced cancers. Study-wide context: Ivuxolimab, an antibody acting as an agonist of OX40 (CD134), was used to treat patients. Hepatocellular carcinoma, melanoma, renal cell or head and neck cancer occurred in dose-escalation patients. Two cutaneous melanoma patients and one hepatocellular carcinoma patient, three in all, had partial responses.

Clones were sequenced by immunoSEQ multiplex PCR, and TCRdb holds only the in-frame ones, with some missing. Seen here are some 95,000 clones, 92% observed once, and the top ten hold roughly 0.5%. Per germline, CDR1 SGHVS and CDR2 FQNEAQ. V gave up 2 bases and J gave up 1 base, with 11 bases separating them. There are 15 residues in the CDR3. Patients with a history of autoimmune disease or on systemic immunosuppression were excluded. The sample in question was CD4+ or CD8+ T cells sorted from blood, obtained in a trial of the OX40 agonist ivuxolimab. This TCR came from an adult with an advanced solid tumor such as melanoma, head and neck, liver or kidney cancer. J is TRBJ2-5 and V is TRBV7-8, with D possibly matching TRBD1 (6 bases). CDR3 amino acids: CASSLLQGIQETQYF. The CDR3 DNA reads TGTGCCAGCAGCTTATTACAGGGTATCCAAGAGACCCAGTACTTC.